The clone carrying this TCR beta chain has just a few counts. These data originate in a study of blood T cells in healthy people across ages. A J-beta primer mix and a sample-barcoded 5' primer were used in a second PCR of about 6 to 12 cycles. TCRdb processed the 5' RACE reads anew with MiXCR; each CDR3 protein has one entry. The sample includes more than 550,000 distinct CDR3 sequences, about 20% seen only once; the top ten take 22%. Trimming removed 3 bases at V and 10 bases at J, with 7 bases between. This CDR3 region has 12 residues. The chain couples TRBV12-3 or TRBV12-4 to TRBJ1-6; D gene uncertain. The TCR comes from a man between 65 and 85 years old in good health. The sample comprised blood. Here the CDR3 DNA reads TGTGCCAGCAGTTTCGGCCTATCACCCCTCCACTTT. As protein: CASSFGLSPLHF.